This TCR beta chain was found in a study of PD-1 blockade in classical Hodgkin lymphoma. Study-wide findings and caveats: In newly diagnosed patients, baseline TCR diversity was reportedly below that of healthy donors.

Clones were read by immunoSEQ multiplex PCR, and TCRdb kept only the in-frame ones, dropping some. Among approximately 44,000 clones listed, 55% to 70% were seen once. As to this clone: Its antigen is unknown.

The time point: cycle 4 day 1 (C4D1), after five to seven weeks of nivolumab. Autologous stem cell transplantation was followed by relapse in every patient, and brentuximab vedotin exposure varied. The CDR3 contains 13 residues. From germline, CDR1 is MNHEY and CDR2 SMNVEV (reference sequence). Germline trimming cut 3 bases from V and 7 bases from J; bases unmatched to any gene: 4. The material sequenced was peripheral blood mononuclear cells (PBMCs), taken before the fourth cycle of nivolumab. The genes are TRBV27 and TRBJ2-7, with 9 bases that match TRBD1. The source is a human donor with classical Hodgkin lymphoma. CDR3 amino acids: CASSLRGTGEQYF. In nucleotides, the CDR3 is TGTGCCAGCAGTTTGAGGGGGACAGGGGAGCAGTACTTC.